The T cell receptor (beta chain) under discussion was sequenced for a study of tumor-infiltrating lymphocytes in primary liver carcinoma. RNA and DNA were co-extracted from about 19-30 mg of unsorted bulk tissue. Study outcomes and limitations: Just around 7.5-25% of top clones spanned all five tumor regions. Compared with blood, tumor repertoires held significantly more in their top 250 clones.

Synthesis of TCR beta cDNA was carried out from 500 ng total RNA with a constant-region primer. Generation of the TCR beta libraries relied on three nested multiplex PCR rounds using slightly modified ARM-PCR. For about 11 cycles apiece, the opening two PCR rounds ran with TRBV1-TRBV30 forward primers and a C-beta reverse primer. TCRdb re-called the multiplex PCR reads with MiXCR, one entry per CDR3 protein. The data show 50,000 to 60,000 distinct CDR3 sequences, around 77% seen once. Germline V gene data show CDR1 as MGHRA and CDR2 as YSYEKL. The CDR3 has 13 amino acids. V shed 3 bases and J shed 6 bases, with 8 bases lying between them. Details on this clonotype: Its antigen is unidentified. This may come from a read error, since a much larger clone is one base off. The CDR3 ends on some other residue instead of the conserved phenylalanine or tryptophan, so this is likely a read error.

The sample consisted of liver tumor tissue from sampling region 5. Described subset: tumor region T5, tumor centre. This chain links TRBV4-1 with TRBJ2-2; D gene uncertain. This TCR came from a man aged 40-55 years with primary liver carcinoma and hepatitis B virus infection. The CDR3 DNA reads TGCGCCAGCAGCCACGTCGTAGCCGGGGAGCTGTTTCTT. This gives the protein CASSHVVAGELFL.